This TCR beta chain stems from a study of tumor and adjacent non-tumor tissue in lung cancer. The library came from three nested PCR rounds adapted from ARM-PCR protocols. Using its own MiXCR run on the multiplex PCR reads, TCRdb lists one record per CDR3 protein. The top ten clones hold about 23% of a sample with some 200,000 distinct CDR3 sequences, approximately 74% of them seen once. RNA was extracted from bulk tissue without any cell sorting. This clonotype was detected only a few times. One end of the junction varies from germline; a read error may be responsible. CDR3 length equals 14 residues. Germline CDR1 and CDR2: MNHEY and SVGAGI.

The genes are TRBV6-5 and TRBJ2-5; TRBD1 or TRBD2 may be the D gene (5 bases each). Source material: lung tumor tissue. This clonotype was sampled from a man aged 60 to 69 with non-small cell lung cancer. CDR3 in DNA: TGTGCCAGCAGTGTTACCGGGACCGCGAGGGCCCAGTATTTC. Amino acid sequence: CASSVTGTARAQYF.